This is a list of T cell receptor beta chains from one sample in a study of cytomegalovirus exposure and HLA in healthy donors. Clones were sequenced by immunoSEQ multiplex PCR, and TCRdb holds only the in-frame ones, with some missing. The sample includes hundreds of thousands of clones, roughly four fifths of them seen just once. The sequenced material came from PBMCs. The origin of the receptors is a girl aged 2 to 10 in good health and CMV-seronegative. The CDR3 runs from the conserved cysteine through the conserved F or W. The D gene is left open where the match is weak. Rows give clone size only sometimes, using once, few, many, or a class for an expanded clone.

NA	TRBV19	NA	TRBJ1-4	CASSMRGGEKLFF	TGTGCCAGTAGTATGCGGGGTGGAGAAAAACTGTTTTTT
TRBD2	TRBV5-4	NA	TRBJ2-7	CASSLRLAGALYEQYF	TGTGCCAGCAGCCTAAGGCTAGCGGGGGCCCTCTACGAGCAGTACTTC
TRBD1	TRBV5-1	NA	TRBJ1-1	CASSLAGTGYSPNTEAFF	TGCGCCAGCAGCTTGGCCGGGACAGGGTATTCTCCGAACACTGAAGCTTTCTTT
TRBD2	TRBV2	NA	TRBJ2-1	CASKGLAGGHEQFF	TGTGCCAGCAAGGGACTAGCGGGAGGCCATGAGCAGTTCTTC
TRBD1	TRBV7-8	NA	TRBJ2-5	CASSSPTVQGAPRETQYF	TGTGCCAGCAGCTCCCCAACCGTGCAGGGGGCTCCGAGAGAGACCCAGTACTTC
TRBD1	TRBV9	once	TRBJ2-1	CASSVIQGTSYNEQFF	TGTGCCAGCAGCGTGATACAGGGGACCTCCTACAATGAGCAGTTCTTC
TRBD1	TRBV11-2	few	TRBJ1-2	CASSVQGMDYGYTF	TGTGCCAGCAGTGTACAGGGGATGGACTATGGCTACACCTTC
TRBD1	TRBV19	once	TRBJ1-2	CASTRGGAFDYGYTF	TGTGCCAGCACCAGAGGGGGCGCGTTTGACTATGGCTACACCTTC
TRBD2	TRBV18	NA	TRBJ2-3	CASDSQAGATDTQYF	TGTGCCAGCGATTCTCAAGCGGGAGCCACAGATACGCAGTATTTT
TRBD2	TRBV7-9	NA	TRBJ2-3	CASSLGTSGRVPDNF	TGTGCCAGCAGCTTAGGGACTAGCGGGAGAGTCCCCGACAATTTT
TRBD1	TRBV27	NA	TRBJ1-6	CASSEARGSPLHF	TGTGCCAGCAGTGAGGCCAGGGGGTCACCCCTCCACTTT
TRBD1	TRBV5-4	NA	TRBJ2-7	CASSTTGTGVAVKQYF	TGTGCCAGCAGCACTACCGGGACAGGGGTTGCCGTAAAGCAGTACTTC
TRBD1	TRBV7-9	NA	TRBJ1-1	CSSSPYPDRGTMNTEAFF	TGTTCCAGCAGCCCCTATCCTGACAGGGGAACCATGAACACTGAAGCTTTCTTT
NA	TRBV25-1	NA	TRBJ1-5	CASSEQGNQPQHF	TGTGCCAGCAGTGAACAGGGAAATCAGCCCCAGCATTTT
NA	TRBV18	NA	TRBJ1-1	CASSPPGETAFF	TGTGCCAGCTCACCACCGGGAGAGACGGCTTTCTTT
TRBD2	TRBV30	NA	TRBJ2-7	CAWSVSSGRYEQYF	TGTGCCTGGAGTGTTTCTAGCGGGAGGTACGAGCAGTACTTC
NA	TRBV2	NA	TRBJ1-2	CASSEDKGGGYTF	TGTGCCAGCAGTGAAGACAAGGGAGGCGGCTACACCTTC
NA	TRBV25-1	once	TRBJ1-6	CASSEWLAGPNSPLHF	TGTGCCAGCAGTGAATGGTTGGCAGGGCCTAATTCACCCCTCCACTTT
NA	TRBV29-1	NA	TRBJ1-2	CSVGDRGYGYTF	TGCAGCGTTGGTGATAGGGGTTATGGCTACACCTTC
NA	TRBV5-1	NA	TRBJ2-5	CASSSQDGGETQYF	TGCGCCAGCAGCTCCCAGGACGGAGGGGAGACCCAGTACTTC
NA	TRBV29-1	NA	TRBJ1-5	CSVGGGQEPQHF	TGCAGCGTTGGGGGGGGGCAGGAGCCCCAGCATTTT
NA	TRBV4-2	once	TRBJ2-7	CASSPRRGPYYEQYF	TGTGCCAGCAGCCCCCGCAGGGGCCCTTACTACGAGCAGTACTTC
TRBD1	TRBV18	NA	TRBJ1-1	CASSPPGTAEAFF	TGTGCCAGCTCACCACCTGGGACAGCGGAAGCTTTCTTT
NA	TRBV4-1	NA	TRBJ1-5	CASSQDTTGTLNQPQHF	TGCGCCAGCAGCCAGGATACAACCGGGACTCTCAATCAGCCCCAGCATTTT
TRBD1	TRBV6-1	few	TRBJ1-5	CASSGTGQGYQPQHF	TGTGCCAGCAGTGGGACAGGGCAAGGGTATCAGCCCCAGCATTTT
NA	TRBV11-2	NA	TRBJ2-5	CASSNPGTRTQYF	TGTGCCAGCAGCAACCCCGGGACACGGACCCAGTACTTC
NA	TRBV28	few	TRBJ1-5	CASSLAKARTAQHF	TGTGCCAGCAGTTTAGCAAAGGCGAGGACTGCCCAGCATTTT
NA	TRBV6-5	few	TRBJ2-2	CASRSGLSGELFF	TGTGCCAGCAGATCAGGGTTGAGCGGGGAGCTGTTTTTT
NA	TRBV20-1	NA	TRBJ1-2	CSADDINGYTF	TGCAGTGCCGATGACATAAACGGCTACACCTTC
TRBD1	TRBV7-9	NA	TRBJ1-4	CASSSTGGTNEKLFF	TGTGCCAGCAGTTCGACAGGGGGAACTAATGAAAAACTGTTTTTT
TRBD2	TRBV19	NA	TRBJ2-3	CASSTSRGGTTDTQYF	TGTGCCAGTAGTACCTCTCGCGGGGGGACCACAGATACGCAGTATTTT
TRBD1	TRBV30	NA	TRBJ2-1	CAWSVLGTGRADEQFF	TGTGCCTGGAGTGTACTAGGGACAGGGCGCGCAGATGAGCAGTTCTTC
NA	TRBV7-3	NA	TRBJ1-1	CASSFNSNTEAFF	TGTGCCAGCAGCTTTAATTCTAACACTGAAGCTTTCTTT
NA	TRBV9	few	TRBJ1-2	CASSVGNSHYGYTF	TGTGCCAGCAGCGTAGGGAACAGCCACTATGGCTACACCTTC
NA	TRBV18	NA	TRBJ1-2	CASSPAVWLGYTF	TGTGCCAGCTCACCAGCAGTCTGGTTGGGCTACACCTTC
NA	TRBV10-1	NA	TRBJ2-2	CASSPSGPGELFF	TGCGCCAGCAGTCCCAGCGGGCCCGGGGAGCTGTTTTTT
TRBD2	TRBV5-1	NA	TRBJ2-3	CASSPRGSGDTQYF	TGCGCCAGCAGTCCCCGCGGGAGTGGAGATACGCAGTATTTT
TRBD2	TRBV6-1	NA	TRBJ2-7	CASSAVAGGYEQYF	TGTGCCAGCAGTGCCGTAGCGGGGGGCTACGAGCAGTACTTC
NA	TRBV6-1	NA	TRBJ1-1	CASSYSVNTEAFF	TGTGCCAGCAGTTATTCAGTGAACACTGAAGCTTTCTTT
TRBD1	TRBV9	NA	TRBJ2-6	CASSAGFRDRAHQANVLTF	TGTGCCAGCAGCGCGGGCTTCCGGGACAGGGCCCACCAGGCCAACGTCCTGACTTTC
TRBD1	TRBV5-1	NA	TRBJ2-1	CASTRTGQGFDEQFF	TGCGCCAGCACCCGCACGGGACAGGGTTTCGATGAGCAGTTCTTC
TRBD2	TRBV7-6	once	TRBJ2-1	CASSLAPSSGGIGEQFF	TGTGCCAGCAGCTTAGCCCCTTCTAGCGGGGGTATTGGTGAGCAGTTCTTC
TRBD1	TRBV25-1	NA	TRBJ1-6	CASSQTGVGVNSPLHF	TGTGCCAGCAGTCAAACAGGGGTAGGGGTTAATTCACCCCTCCACTTT
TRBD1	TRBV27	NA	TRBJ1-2	CASRTGNYGYTF	TGTGCCAGCAGGACAGGGAACTATGGCTACACCTTC
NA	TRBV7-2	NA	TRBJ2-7	CASSLGGQGEQYF	TGTGCCAGCAGCTTAGGGGGGCAGGGGGAGCAGTACTTC
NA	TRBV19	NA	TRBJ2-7	CASSITLSSYEQYF	TGTGCCAGTAGTATAACCCTGAGCTCCTACGAGCAGTACTTC
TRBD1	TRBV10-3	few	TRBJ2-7	CAISPGQGLRYEQYF	TGTGCCATCAGTCCGGGACAGGGGCTCCGCTACGAGCAGTACTTC
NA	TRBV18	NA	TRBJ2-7	CASSREGPVYEQYF	TGTGCCAGCTCACGAGAGGGTCCAGTCTACGAGCAGTACTTC
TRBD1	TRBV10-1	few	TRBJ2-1	CASSAAGTGNNEQFF	TGCGCCAGCAGTGCCGCTGGGACAGGGAACAATGAGCAGTTCTTC
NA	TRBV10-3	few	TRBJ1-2	CAIRGGVDYGYTF	TGTGCCATCAGGGGGGGTGTGGACTATGGCTACACCTTC
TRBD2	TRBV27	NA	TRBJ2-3	CASSRTALLILAGGLSTDTQYF	TGTGCCAGCAGCCGAACCGCCCTTCTTATCCTAGCGGGGGGCCTGAGCACAGATACGCAGTATTTT
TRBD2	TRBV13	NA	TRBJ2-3	CASSETSGASGGAQYF	TGTGCCAGCAGCGAAACTAGCGGGGCCTCAGGTGGGGCGCAGTATTTT
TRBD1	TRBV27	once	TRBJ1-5	CASSPRTGGSRHF	TGTGCCAGCAGTCCCCGGACAGGGGGTTCTCGTCATTTT
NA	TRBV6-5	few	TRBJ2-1	CASSLLGSPNEQFF	TGTGCCAGCAGTTTACTCGGGTCCCCCAATGAGCAGTTCTTC
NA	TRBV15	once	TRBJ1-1	CATSRERGVAFF	TGTGCCACCAGCAGAGAGCGGGGGGTGGCTTTCTTT